These 25 T cell receptor beta chains share one sample of origin, sequenced in a study of control samples from healthy donors and cancer patients. Here immunoSEQ multiplex PCR was the method, and the copy in TCRdb shows in-frame clones only, minus some. Among approximately 82,000 clones, over 75% were seen once, and the ten largest hold around 18%. The sequenced sample consisted of blood. Receptor source: a man in his forties or fifties in good health.

This clone showed up just once. Other DNA sequences in the same sample also yield this CDR3. The chain uses TRBV4-2 and TRBJ2-2; D is unresolved. Germline CDR1 LGHNA, CDR2 YNFKEQ. The CDR3 sequence is 13 residues long. Trimming removed 0 bases from V and 6 bases from J, with 5 bases in between. The CDR3 sequence is CASSQESAGELFF. DNA for the CDR3: TGTGCCAGCAGCCAAGAGAGCGCCGGGGAGCTGTTTTTT.

The V gene is TRBV10-3, the J gene TRBJ1-1, with no clear D. CDR1 and CDR2 (germline): ENHRY, SYGVKD. This CDR3 comprises 16 residues. V was pared by 0 bases and J by 0 bases, with 11 bases between. The CDR3 is CAISESVAAVNTEAFF. In nucleotides, the CDR3 is TGTGCCATCAGTGAGTCAGTGGCGGCGGTGAACACTGAAGCTTTCTTT.

The J gene is TRBJ2-5, the V gene TRBV10-3; 7 bases align to TRBD1. After removal of 0 bases from V and 3 bases from J, the junction contained 1 base not matched to a gene. This CDR3 is 14 amino acids long. The germline CDR1 and CDR2 sequences are ENHRY and SYGVKD. In DNA form, the CDR3 reads TGTGCCATCAGTGAGTCCACAGGGGAAGAGACCCAGTACTTC. Encoded protein: CAISESTGEETQYF.

The rearrangement links TRBV30 to TRBJ2-5; D ambiguous. This CDR3 region has 15 residues. Trimming removed 0 bases at V and 5 bases at J, with 16 bases between. The germline gives CDR1 GTSNPN, CDR2 SVGIG (reference sequence). The CDR3 DNA is TGTGCCTGGAGTGTACTGTTCAGTGGGTCGGAGACCCAGTACTTC. Translated: CAWSVLFSGSETQYF.

The rearrangement links TRBV7-2 to TRBJ1-1; tentative D call: TRBD1 (5 bases). Per germline, CDR1 SGHTA and CDR2 FQGNSA. V lost 0 bases and J 0 bases, leaving 8 bases between the germline ends. This CDR3 contains 15 residues. For the CDR3, the DNA is TGTGCCAGCAGCTTAGCGGCAGGGTTGAACACTGAAGCTTTCTTT. Protein product: CASSLAAGLNTEAFF.

The J gene is TRBJ1-5, the V gene TRBV18, with D perhaps matching TRBD1 (5 bases). The CDR3 covers 15 residues. V lost 6 bases to trimming and J lost 0 bases, with 12 bases between them. Germline lookup yields CDR1 KGHSH and CDR2 LQKENI. The CDR3 coding sequence is TGTGCCAGCTCCCCTGACAGTAATAGCAATCAGCCCCAGCATTTT. Translated, it gives CASSPDSNSNQPQHF.

The chain combines TRBV7-9 with TRBJ2-1, with D perhaps TRBD2 (6 bases). The length of the CDR3 is 15 residues. Per the germline V gene, CDR1 is SEHNR and CDR2 is FQNEAQ (reference sequence). Trimming shortened V by 1 base and J by 6 bases, and 13 bases separated the two germline ends. Here the CDR3 reads CASSLGTGVSNEQFF. In nucleotides, the CDR3 is TGTGCCAGCAGCTTAGGGACGGGAGTTAGCAATGAGCAGTTCTTC.

The chain combines TRBV9 with TRBJ2-1; D is unclear. CDR1 and CDR2 from the germline V gene are SGDLS and YYNGEE. The CDR3 extends over 14 amino acids. Trimming left V 4 bases short and J 9 bases short, with 17 bases between. The CDR3 DNA follows: TGTGCCAGCAGCCCCCAGCTATCCTCCCTTGAGCAGTTCTTC. This encodes CASSPQLSSLEQFF. Filled out from reference TRBV9 and TRBJ2-1, the complete variable domain reads DSGVTQTPKHLITATGQRVTLRCSPRSGDLSVYWYQQSLDQGLQFLIQYYNGEERAKGNILERFSAQQFPDLHSELNLSSLELGDSALYFCASSPQLSSLEQFFGPGTRLTVL.

This clone was observed once. J is TRBJ1-1 and V is TRBV10-3, with a weak D call TRBD1 (5 bases). V lost 8 bases, J lost 0 bases, and 13 bases lay in between. This CDR3 comprises 14 residues. Germline V lookup: CDR1 ENHRY, CDR2 SYGVKD. This CDR3 is CAIRGGTMNTEAFF. CDR3 nucleotide sequence: TGTGCCATCCGTGGGGGTACCATGAACACTGAAGCTTTCTTT.

This sequence joins TRBV2 and TRBJ1-2; D is ambiguous. V lost 1 base and J lost 10, with 4 bases in between. CDR3 length equals 10 residues. CDR1 and CDR2 from the germline V gene are SNHLY and FYNNEI. The CDR3 DNA follows: TGTGCCAGCAGTGAAGTAGACTACACCTTC. Amino acids: CASSEVDYTF.

The chain combines TRBV6-5 with TRBJ1-1; no firm D call. Germline values: CDR1 MNHEY, CDR2 SVGAGI. This CDR3 has 14 residues. Deletions cut 6 bases from V and 0 bases from J, with 11 bases between. CDR3 protein: CASSRGPMNTEAFF. The CDR3 DNA follows: TGTGCCAGCAGCCGTGGACCTATGAACACTGAAGCTTTCTTT.

In DNA form, the CDR3 reads TGTGCCAGCAGCCTACAGGGTAACGAGCAGTACTTC. Its translation is CASSLQGNEQYF. This sequence joins TRBV7-6 and TRBJ2-7; a weak D match, TRBD1 (6 bases). V was clipped by 5 bases and J by 5 bases, with 10 bases between them. Germline V CDR1 and CDR2: SGHVS, FNYEAQ. This CDR3 has 12 residues.

This clone was recorded once. The chain links TRBV11-3 to TRBJ1-1; 7 positions agree with TRBD1. Germline V CDR1 and CDR2: SGHNT, YENEEA. The CDR3 length is 15 residues. V lost 2 bases and J lost 7; bases outside the gene matches: 10. The CDR3, as DNA: TGTGCCAGCAGCTTACTTTCAGGGACAGCTCATGAAGCTTTCTTT. Translated, it gives CASSLLSGTAHEAFF. The full variable domain, its missing parts supplied by reference TRBV11-3 and TRBJ1-1, is EAGVVQSPRYKIIEKKQPVAFWCNPISGHNTLYWYLQNLGQGPELLIRYENEEAVDDSQLPKDRFSAERLKGVDSTLKIQPAELGDSAVYLCASSLLSGTAHEAFFGQGTRLTVV.

The chain uses TRBV7-2 and TRBJ2-3; TRBD1 matches at 7 bases. The CDR3 contains 16 residues. After removal of 1 base from V and 5 bases from J, the junction contained 9 bases not matched to a gene. Germline V gives CDR1 SGHTA, CDR2 FQGNSA. In nucleotides, the CDR3 is TGTGCCAGCAGCTTAGGCCTGAGGGGGCAGGTAGATACGCAGTATTTT. As protein: CASSLGLRGQVDTQYF.

The gene calls are TRBV29-1 and TRBJ2-1, with TRBD2 as a possible D gene (5 bases). Germline CDR1 is SQVTM and CDR2 is ANQGSEA. Trimming took 4 bases from V and 5 from J, leaving 9 bases between them. The CDR3 has 12 residues. The CDR3 DNA reads TGCAGCGTTGGAGGACTGAACAATGAGCAGTTCTTC. Translation: CSVGGLNNEQFF.

The chain has TRBV10-2 and TRBJ1-1; 7 nucleotides agree with TRBD1. The J segment lost 5 bases and the V segment lost 6 bases, leaving 3 bases of the junction unmatched. The CDR3 runs to 12 residues. Looked up from germline, CDR1 is WSHSY and CDR2 is SAAADI. The CDR3 region is CASSSGGTEAFF. The CDR3 bases are TGCGCCAGCAGCTCAGGGGGTACTGAAGCTTTCTTT.

V is TRBV6-4 and J is TRBJ2-3; D unclear. The CDR3 has 14 residues. Germline V gene data show CDR1 as MRHNA and CDR2 as SNTAGT. Between the trimmed V and J ends, which lost 2 bases and 0 bases, there was a span of 6 bases. CDR3 in DNA: TGTGCCAGCAGTGACGACGGTAGCACAGATACGCAGTATTTT. It codes for CASSDDGSTDTQYF.

The count of this clone is one. The chain employs TRBV7-2 and TRBJ1-1; D unresolved. V was cut by 4 bases and J by 6 bases, with 12 bases left in between. CDR3 length: 13 amino acids. Per the germline V gene, CDR1 is SGHTA and CDR2 is FQGNSA. The CDR3 reads CASSSFPGAEAFF. CDR3 coding DNA: TGTGCCAGCAGCTCCTTCCCCGGGGCTGAAGCTTTCTTT.

The chain links TRBV5-6 to TRBJ2-7, with D possibly TRBD1 on 6 matching bases. Germline lookup yields CDR1 SGHDT and CDR2 YYEEEE. This CDR3 is 14 amino acids long. The V and J ends lost 0 bases and 8 bases respectively, with 15 bases between them. The CDR3 sequence is CASSLAGQGYKQYF. The CDR3 DNA reads as TGTGCCAGCAGCTTGGCCGGGCAGGGGTACAAGCAGTACTTC.

The chain links TRBV4-3 to TRBJ1-2; D uncertain. CDR1 and CDR2 from the germline V gene are LGHNA and YSLEER. V shed 1 base and J shed 2 bases, with 8 bases lying between them. The CDR3 contains 14 residues. The DNA of the CDR3 is TGCGCCAGCAGCCAAGGGACTGTAAACTATGGCTACACCTTC. Protein sequence: CASSQGTVNYGYTF.

The chain couples TRBV4-3 to TRBJ2-7, with 14 bases that match TRBD2. CDR3 length: 19 residues. The junction had 12 bases not matched to a gene; V was cut back by 0 bases and J by 5 bases. The V gene's germline CDR1 is LGHNA and CDR2 YSLEER. CDR3 in DNA: TGCGCCAGCAGCCAAGATCTCTCGGGACTAGCGGGAGTGCCCCACGAGCAGTACTTC. The encoded protein is CASSQDLSGLAGVPHEQYF.

The rearrangement links TRBV28 to TRBJ1-6; the D is unclear. CDR1 and CDR2 from the germline V gene are MDHEN and SYDVKM. V dropped 1 base and J dropped 9 bases, with 4 bases sitting between them. The CDR3 spans 12 residues. Here the CDR3 reads CASSLFPSPLHF. CDR3 nucleotide sequence: TGTGCCAGCAGTTTATTCCCTTCACCCCTCCACTTT.

The chain carries TRBV24-1 and TRBJ2-4; D is perhaps TRBD2 (6 bases). V lost 4 bases, J lost 5 bases, and 23 bases lay in between. The CDR3 sequence is 18 residues long. The germline V gene encodes CDR1 KGHDR and CDR2 SFDVKD. The CDR3 nucleotides read TGTGCCACCAGTGACCCCCAGGAGACATGGAGGGGTCAAAACATTCAGTACTTC. It specifies CATSDPQETWRGQNIQYF.

The rearrangement joins TRBV19 to TRBJ1-1; possible D gene TRBD1, 5 bases. CDR1 is LNHDA, CDR2 SQIVND, per germline (reference sequence). The CDR3 is 15 residues long. Deletions cut 5 bases from V and 0 bases from J, with 13 bases between. DNA for the CDR3: TGTGCCAGTAGTCCTCGGCGGGACCTGAACACTGAAGCTTTCTTT. Translating gives CASSPRRDLNTEAFF.

The V call is TRBV30, the J call TRBJ2-2; D perhaps matches TRBD2 (7 bases). The length of the CDR3 is 15 residues. Trimming removed 3 bases from V and 2 bases from J, with 13 bases in between. Germline CDR1 and CDR2: GTSNPN and SVGIG (reference sequence). The CDR3 here is CAWRGRGGNTGELFF. CDR3 DNA sequence: TGTGCCTGGAGGGGAAGGGGGGGAAACACCGGGGAGCTGTTTTTT.